These 2 T cell receptor beta chains originate from one sample sequenced in a study of T cell responses to AZD1222 COVID-19 vaccine. Measured with immunoSEQ multiplex PCR; TCRdb has only the in-frame clones, and not every one. The sample has about 75,000 clones; roughly 84% are singletons. This specimen was peripheral blood, taken 28 days after the second AZD1222 dose. These receptors were obtained from an adult who received the AZD1222 COVID-19 vaccine.

The rearrangement links TRBV5-6 to TRBJ1-1, with D unresolved. This CDR3 comprises 13 residues. In germline, CDR1 is SGHDT, CDR2 YYEEEE. Trimming stripped 1 base from V and 6 bases from J, with 10 bases between. The CDR3 is CASSLPPSSEAFF. CDR3 bases: TGTGCCAGCAGCTTGCCCCCCTCTTCTGAAGCTTTCTTT.

The rearrangement links TRBV7-2 to TRBJ1-2, with D possibly being TRBD1 (6 bases). The V end was cut by 5 bases, the J end by 5 bases, with 12 bases between. Germline V lookup: CDR1 SGHTA, CDR2 FQGNSA. The CDR3 sequence is 13 residues long. As DNA, the CDR3 is TGTGCCAGCAGCCCTACAGGGTTTTATGGCTACACCTTC. Its protein product is CASSPTGFYGYTF.